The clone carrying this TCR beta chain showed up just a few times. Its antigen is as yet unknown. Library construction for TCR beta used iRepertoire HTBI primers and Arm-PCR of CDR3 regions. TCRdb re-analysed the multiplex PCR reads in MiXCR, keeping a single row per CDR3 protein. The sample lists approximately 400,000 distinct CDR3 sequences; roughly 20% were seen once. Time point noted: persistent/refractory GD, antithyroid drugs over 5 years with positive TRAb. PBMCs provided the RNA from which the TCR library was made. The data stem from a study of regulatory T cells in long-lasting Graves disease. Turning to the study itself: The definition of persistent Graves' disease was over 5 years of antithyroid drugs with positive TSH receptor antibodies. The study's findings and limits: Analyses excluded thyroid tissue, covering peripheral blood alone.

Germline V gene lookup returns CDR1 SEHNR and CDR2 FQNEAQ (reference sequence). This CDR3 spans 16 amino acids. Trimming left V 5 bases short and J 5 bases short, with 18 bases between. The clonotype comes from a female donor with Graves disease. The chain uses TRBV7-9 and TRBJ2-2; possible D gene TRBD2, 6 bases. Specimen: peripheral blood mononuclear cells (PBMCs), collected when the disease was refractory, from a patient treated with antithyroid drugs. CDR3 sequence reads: CASSPEDGSGTGELFF. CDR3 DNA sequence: TGTGCCAGCAGCCCGGAGGACGGGAGCGGGACCGGGGAGCTGTTTTTT.